One TCR beta chain is described in this entry. Its matching antigen is unknown. The entry originates in a study of cytomegalovirus exposure and HLA in healthy donors. Overall study context: For the roughly 400 genotyped donors, 80% to 90% fell within the Caucasian-associated ancestry cluster.

The PCR made use of 60 Vbeta and 13 Jbeta primers. TCRdb's table, derived via immunoSEQ multiplex PCR, lists solely in-frame clones and lacks some. The sample is made up of 200,000 to 250,000 clones, and the top ten hold roughly 0.98% of it. Study outcomes and limitations: HLA allele associations emerged for 16,951 TCR beta sequences in a later analysis, at 0.05 false discovery rate.

The germline gives CDR1 SGHVS, CDR2 FNYEAQ. Unmatched junction bases numbered 11, after V lost 5 bases and J lost 6 bases. The CDR3 runs 16 residues. Sequenced sample: PBMCs. This chain links TRBV7-6 with TRBJ2-5; 11 bases map to TRBD1. This receptor was taken from a woman aged 25 to 39 in good health and CMV-seropositive. The CDR3 loop is CASSERTGGEYQTQYF. CDR3 DNA: TGTGCCAGCAGCGAGCGGACAGGGGGCGAATATCAGACCCAGTACTTC.